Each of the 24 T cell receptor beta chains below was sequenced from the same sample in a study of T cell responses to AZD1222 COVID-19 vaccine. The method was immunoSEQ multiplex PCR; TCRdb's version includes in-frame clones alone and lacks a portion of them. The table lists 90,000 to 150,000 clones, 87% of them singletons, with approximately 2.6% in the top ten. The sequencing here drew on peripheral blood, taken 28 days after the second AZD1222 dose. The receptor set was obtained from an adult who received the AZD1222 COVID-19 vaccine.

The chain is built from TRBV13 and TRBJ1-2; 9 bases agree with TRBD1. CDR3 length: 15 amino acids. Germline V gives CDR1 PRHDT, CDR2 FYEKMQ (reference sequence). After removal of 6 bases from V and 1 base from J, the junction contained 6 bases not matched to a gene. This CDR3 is CASRLGTGNNYGYTF. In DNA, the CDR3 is TGTGCCAGCAGACTCGGGACAGGGAATAACTATGGCTACACCTTC.

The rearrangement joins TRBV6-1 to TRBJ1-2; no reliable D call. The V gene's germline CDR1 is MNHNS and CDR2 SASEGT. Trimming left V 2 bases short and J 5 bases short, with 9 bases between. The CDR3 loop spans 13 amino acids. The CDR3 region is CASSESGGYGYTF. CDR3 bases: TGTGCCAGCAGTGAATCGGGAGGGTATGGCTACACCTTC.

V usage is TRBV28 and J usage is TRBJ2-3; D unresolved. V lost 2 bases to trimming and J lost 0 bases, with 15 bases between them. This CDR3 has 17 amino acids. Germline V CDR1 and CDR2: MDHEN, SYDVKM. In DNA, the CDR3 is TGTGCCAGCAGTTTAATTTGGTCCAGCTCTAGCACAGATACGCAGTATTTT. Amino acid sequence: CASSLIWSSSSTDTQYF.

CDR3 sequence (DNA): TGTGCCAGCAGCAGATCTGGGGCCAACGTCCTGACTTTC. It codes for CASSRSGANVLTF. The V call is TRBV12-3 or TRBV12-4, the J call TRBJ2-6; D ambiguous. Trimming cost V 6 bases and J 1 base, with 4 bases left between them. The length of the CDR3 is 13 residues.

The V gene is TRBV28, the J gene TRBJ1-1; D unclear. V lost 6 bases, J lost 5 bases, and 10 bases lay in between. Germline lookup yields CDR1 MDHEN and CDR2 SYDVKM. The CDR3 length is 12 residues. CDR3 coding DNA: TGTGCCAGCAGCCTGCGAACGACTGAAGCTTTCTTT. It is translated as CASSLRTTEAFF.

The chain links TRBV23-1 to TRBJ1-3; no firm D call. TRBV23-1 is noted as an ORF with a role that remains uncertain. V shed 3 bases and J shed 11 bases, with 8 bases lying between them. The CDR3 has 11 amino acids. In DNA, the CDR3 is TGCGCCAGCAGTCAGCACGGCCCCATATATTTT. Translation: CASSQHGPIYF.

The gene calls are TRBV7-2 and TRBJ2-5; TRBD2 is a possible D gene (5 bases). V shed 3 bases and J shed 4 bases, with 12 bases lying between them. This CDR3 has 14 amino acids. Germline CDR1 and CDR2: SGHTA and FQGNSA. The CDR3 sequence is CASSLNGVGETQYF. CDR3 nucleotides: TGTGCCAGCAGCTTGAACGGGGTAGGAGAGACCCAGTACTTC.

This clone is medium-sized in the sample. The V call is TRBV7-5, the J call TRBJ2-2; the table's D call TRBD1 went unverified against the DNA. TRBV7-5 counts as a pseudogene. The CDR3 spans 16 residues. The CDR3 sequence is CVRSLAAGGGTGELFF. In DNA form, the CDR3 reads TGTGTCAGAAGCTTAGCCGCAGGGGGCGGCACCGGGGAGCTGTTTTTT.

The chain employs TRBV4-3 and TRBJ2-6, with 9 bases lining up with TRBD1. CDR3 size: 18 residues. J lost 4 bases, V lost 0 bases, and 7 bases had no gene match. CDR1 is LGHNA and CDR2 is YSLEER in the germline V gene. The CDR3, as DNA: TGCGCCAGCAGCCAAGAAGGGGACAGGGTCGGCGGGGCCAACGTCCTGACTTTC. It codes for CASSQEGDRVGGANVLTF.

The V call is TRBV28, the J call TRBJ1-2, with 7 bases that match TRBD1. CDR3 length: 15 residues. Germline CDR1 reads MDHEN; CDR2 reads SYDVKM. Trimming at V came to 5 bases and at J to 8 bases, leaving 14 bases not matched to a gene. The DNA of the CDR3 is TGTGCCAGCAGTCGAACAGGGGCCGCCGGTCCCGGCTACACCTTC. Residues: CASSRTGAAGPGYTF.

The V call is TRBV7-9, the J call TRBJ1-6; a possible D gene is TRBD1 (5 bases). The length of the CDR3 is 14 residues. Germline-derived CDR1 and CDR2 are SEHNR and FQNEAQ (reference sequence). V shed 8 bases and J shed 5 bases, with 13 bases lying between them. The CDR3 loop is CASSSGGDNSPLHF. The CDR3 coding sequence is TGTGCCAGCTCCTCGGGGGGTGATAATTCACCCCTCCACTTT. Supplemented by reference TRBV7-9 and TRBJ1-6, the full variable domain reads DTGVSQNPRHKITKRGQNVTFRCDPISEHNRLYWYRQTLGQGPEFLTYFQNEAQLEKSRLLSDRFSAERPKGSFSTLEIQRTEQGDSAMYLCASSSGGDNSPLHFGNGTRLTVT.

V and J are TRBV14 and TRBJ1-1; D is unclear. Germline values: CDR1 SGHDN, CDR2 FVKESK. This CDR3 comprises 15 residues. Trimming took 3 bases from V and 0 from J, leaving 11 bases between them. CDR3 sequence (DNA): TGTGCCAGCAGCCATCCTCCACCGATGAACACTGAAGCTTTCTTT. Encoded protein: CASSHPPPMNTEAFF.

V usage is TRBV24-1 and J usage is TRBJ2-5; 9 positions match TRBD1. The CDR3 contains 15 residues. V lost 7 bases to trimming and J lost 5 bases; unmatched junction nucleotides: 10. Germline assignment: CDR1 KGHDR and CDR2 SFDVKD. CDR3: CATSGRDRERETQYF. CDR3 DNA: TGTGCCACCAGCGGTCGGGACAGGGAGAGGGAGACCCAGTACTTC.

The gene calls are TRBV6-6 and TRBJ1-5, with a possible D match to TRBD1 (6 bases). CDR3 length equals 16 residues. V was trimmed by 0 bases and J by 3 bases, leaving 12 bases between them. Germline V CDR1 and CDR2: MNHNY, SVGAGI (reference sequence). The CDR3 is CASSYSPDSSNQPQHF. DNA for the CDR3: TGTGCCAGCAGTTACTCCCCGGACAGCTCCAATCAGCCCCAGCATTTT.

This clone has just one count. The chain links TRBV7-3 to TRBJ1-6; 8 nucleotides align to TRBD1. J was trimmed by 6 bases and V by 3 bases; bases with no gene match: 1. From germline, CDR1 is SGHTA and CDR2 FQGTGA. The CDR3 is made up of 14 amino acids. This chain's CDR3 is CASSFQGANSPLHF. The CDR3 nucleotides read TGTGCCAGCAGCTTCCAGGGGGCTAATTCACCCCTCCACTTT.

CDR3 sequence reads: CATSRALGRTATNEKLFF. CDR3 DNA: TGTGCCACCAGCAGAGCACTGGGACGGACTGCAACTAATGAAAAACTGTTTTTT. This sequence joins TRBV15 and TRBJ1-4; possible D gene TRBD1, 5 bases. Trimming pared 1 base from V and 0 bases from J, leaving 15 bases between. This CDR3 is built from 18 residues. The germline V gene has CDR1 LNHNV and CDR2 YYDKDF (reference sequence).

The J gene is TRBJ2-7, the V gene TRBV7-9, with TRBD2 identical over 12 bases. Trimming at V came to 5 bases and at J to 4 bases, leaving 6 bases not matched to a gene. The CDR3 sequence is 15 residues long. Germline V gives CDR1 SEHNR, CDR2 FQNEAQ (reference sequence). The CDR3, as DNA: TGTGCCAGCAGCCCTAGGACTAGCGGGGCGTACGAGCAGTACTTC. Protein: CASSPRTSGAYEQYF.

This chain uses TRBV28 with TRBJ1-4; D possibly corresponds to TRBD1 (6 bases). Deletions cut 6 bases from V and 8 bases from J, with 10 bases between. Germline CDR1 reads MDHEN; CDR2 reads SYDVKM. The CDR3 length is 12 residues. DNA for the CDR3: TGTGCCAGCAGCTCAGGGGACGAAAAACTGTTTTTT. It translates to CASSSGDEKLFF.

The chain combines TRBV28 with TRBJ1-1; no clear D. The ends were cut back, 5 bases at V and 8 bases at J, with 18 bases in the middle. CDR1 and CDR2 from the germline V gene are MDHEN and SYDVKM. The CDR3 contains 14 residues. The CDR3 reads CASSAPGLKEEAFF. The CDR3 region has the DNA TGTGCCAGCAGTGCTCCCGGCCTCAAGGAGGAAGCTTTCTTT.

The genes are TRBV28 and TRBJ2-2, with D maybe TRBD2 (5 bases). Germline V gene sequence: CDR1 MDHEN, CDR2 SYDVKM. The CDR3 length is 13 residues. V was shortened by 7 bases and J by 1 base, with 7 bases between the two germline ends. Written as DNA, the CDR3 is TGTGCCAGCATTCGGGGGAACACCGGGGAGCTGTTTTTT. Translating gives CASIRGNTGELFF. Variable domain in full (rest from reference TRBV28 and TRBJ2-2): DVKVTQSSRYLVKRTGEKVFLECVQDMDHENMFWYRQDPGLGLRLIYFSYDVKMKEKGDIPEGYSVSREKKERFSLILESASTNQTSMYLCASIRGNTGELFFGEGSRLTVL.

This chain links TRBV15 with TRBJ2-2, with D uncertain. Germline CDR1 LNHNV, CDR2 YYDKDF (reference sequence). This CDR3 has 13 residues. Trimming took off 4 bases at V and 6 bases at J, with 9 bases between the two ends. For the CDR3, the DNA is TGTGCCACCAGCATTATCCCGGCCGGGGAGCTGTTTTTT. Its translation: CATSIIPAGELFF. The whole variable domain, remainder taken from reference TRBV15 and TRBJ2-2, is DAMVIQNPRYQVTQFGKPVTLSCSQTLNHNVMYWYQQKSSQAPKLLFHYYDKDFNNEADTPDNFQSRRPNTSFCFLDIRSPGLGDTAMYLCATSIIPAGELFFGEGSRLTVL.

CDR3 region: CASSLASGYTF. The CDR3 coding sequence is TGTGCCAGCAGTTTAGCATCCGGCTACACCTTC. The rearrangement uses TRBV12-3 or TRBV12-4 and TRBJ1-2; D is undetermined. Trimming took off 0 bases at V and 8 bases at J, with 4 bases between the two ends. This CDR3 is 11 amino acids long.

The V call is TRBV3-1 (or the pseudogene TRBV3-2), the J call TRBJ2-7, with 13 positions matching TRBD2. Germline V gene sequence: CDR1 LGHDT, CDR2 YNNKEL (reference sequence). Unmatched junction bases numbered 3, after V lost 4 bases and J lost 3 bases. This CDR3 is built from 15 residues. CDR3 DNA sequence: TGTGCCAGCAGCCCCCGGACTAGCGGGGGCTACGAGCAGTACTTC. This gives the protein CASSPRTSGGYEQYF.

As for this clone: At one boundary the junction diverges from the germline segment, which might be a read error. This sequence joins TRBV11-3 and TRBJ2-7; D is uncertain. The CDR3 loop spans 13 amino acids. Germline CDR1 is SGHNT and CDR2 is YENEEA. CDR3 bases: TGTGCCAGCAGCCTTATGCCCTCCTCCGAGCAGTACTTC. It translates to CASSLMPSSEQYF.